The clone carrying this T cell receptor beta chain was seen a single time. This specimen comes from a study of regulatory dendritic cells for organ transplantation. CDR1 is SEHNR and CDR2 is FQNEAQ in the germline V gene (reference sequence). Trimming stripped 6 bases from V and 6 bases from J, with 21 bases between. The CDR3 totals 16 residues. Some clones are missing from TCRdb's copy, which holds only in-frame ones; the method was immunoSEQ multiplex PCR. The table records more than 35,000 clones, 90% to 95% of them present only once. This receptor was obtained from a human donor in good health. The chain recombines TRBV7-9 with TRBJ2-1; no clear D. The sample was naive CD8+ T cells from blood. The subset denotes: CD45RA+ naive T cells. In DNA, the CDR3 is TGTGCCAGCAGTTCAAAACGGGCAGACCCAACCAATGAGCAGTTCTTC. Translation: CASSSKRADPTNEQFF.